A single sample is the source of the 14 T cell receptor beta chains below, sequenced in a study of blood T cell repertoires in COVID-19. Method: immunoSEQ multiplex PCR; TCRdb's copy keeps in-frame clones and lacks some. The data show roughly 200,000 clones, over 80% seen once. Sample: PBMCs or T cells enriched from blood (not recorded which). Receptors originate from a man aged 18 to 30 with acute COVID-19.

The rearrangement joins TRBV28 to TRBJ2-7; 7 nucleotides line up with TRBD2. There are 15 residues in the CDR3. The germline gives CDR1 MDHEN, CDR2 SYDVKM. The ends lost 6 bases at V and 1 base at J; junction bases unmatched: 9. The DNA of the CDR3 is TGTGCCAGCAGCCCGATGGAGCGGGAATCCTACGAGCAGTACTTC. Translating it yields CASSPMERESYEQYF.

This chain connects TRBV2 to TRBJ1-5, with D perhaps TRBD1 (6 bases). Germline CDR1 reads SNHLY; CDR2 reads FYNNEI. V lost 6 bases to trimming and J lost 9 bases, with 21 bases between them. The CDR3 runs to 15 residues. The DNA of the CDR3 is TGTGCCAGCAGCACCCCGACAGGCCAACCTCTGCCCCAGCATTTT. It translates to CASSTPTGQPLPQHF.

The V gene is TRBV13, the J gene TRBJ2-1, with D possibly being TRBD2 (5 bases). The germline gives CDR1 PRHDT, CDR2 FYEKMQ (reference sequence). The CDR3 is 16 amino acids. V lost 2 bases to trimming and J lost 5 bases, with 16 bases between them. The CDR3 loop reads CASSLIVLTGNNEQFF. The DNA for the CDR3 is TGTGCCAGCAGCTTAATTGTCCTAACGGGAAACAATGAGCAGTTCTTC.

This sequence joins TRBV7-9 and TRBJ1-5; D perhaps matches TRBD1 (6 bases). The V end lost 3 bases, the J end lost 5 bases, and 23 bases lay between the germline ends. Germline V gene sequence: CDR1 SEHNR, CDR2 FQNEAQ (reference sequence). The CDR3 sequence is 18 residues long. The CDR3 DNA reads as TGTGCCAGCAGCTTGGGTCAGGCGGGCAGGGGAAAGGATCAGCCCCAGCATTTT. Protein product: CASSLGQAGRGKDQPQHF.

The chain couples TRBV7-8 to TRBJ2-5; D perhaps matches TRBD2 (6 bases). Germline V gene data show CDR1 as SGHVS and CDR2 as FQNEAQ. V lost 1 base, J lost 5 bases, and 11 bases lay in between. The CDR3 is 14 amino acids. The CDR3 DNA is TGTGCCAGCAGCTTAGTTCTCGGGAGTGAGACCCAGTACTTC. Encoded protein: CASSLVLGSETQYF.

The chain joins TRBV5-6 to TRBJ1-2, with TRBD1 matching 8 bases. The CDR3 is made up of 14 amino acids. CDR1 SGHDT and CDR2 YYEEEE come from the germline V gene. V shed 4 bases, J shed 8 bases, and the junction held 10 bases outside the gene matches. CDR3 sequence: CASSPGQAAWGYTF. CDR3 sequence (DNA): TGTGCCAGCAGCCCGGGACAGGCCGCCTGGGGCTACACCTTC.

The CDR3 nucleotides are TGCGCCAGCGCCCCCCTTGGGGCAAGGGCTCTGGGCTACACCTTC. Translation: CASAPLGARALGYTF. The V and J genes are TRBV10-1 and TRBJ1-2; D might be TRBD1 (5 bases). The germline V and J ends were trimmed by 8 bases and 8 bases, with 24 bases remaining between them. Germline assignment: CDR1 WNHNN and CDR2 SYGVQD (reference sequence). The CDR3 extends over 15 amino acids.

This clone was seen just once. The chain combines TRBV4-3 with TRBJ2-5, with 8 bases fitting TRBD1. V shed 1 base, J shed 10 bases, and the junction held 17 bases outside the gene matches. The CDR3 has 17 amino acids. Germline values: CDR1 LGHNA, CDR2 YSLEER. The CDR3 region has the DNA TGCGCCAGCAGCCAAGCTTATCCCTCGGACAGGGCAGAGTTCCAGTACTTC. Translation gives CASSQAYPSDRAEFQYF.

The chain couples TRBV5-1 to TRBJ2-1; 11 nucleotides line up with TRBD2. The CDR3 has 16 residues. V trimming: 4 bases; J trimming: 4 bases; junction bases outside the gene matches: 7. Germline CDR1 SGHRS, CDR2 YFSETQ. This CDR3 reads CASSPVAGGRYNEQFF. CDR3 bases: TGCGCCAGCAGCCCGGTAGCGGGAGGGAGGTACAATGAGCAGTTCTTC. The full variable domain, in which reference TRBV5-1 and TRBJ2-1 provide the parts outside the CDR3, is KAGVTQTPRYLIKTRGQQVTLSCSPISGHRSVSWYQQTPGQGLQFLFEYFSETQRNKGNFPGRFSGRQFSNSRSEMNVSTLELGDSALYLCASSPVAGGRYNEQFFGPGTRLTVL.

The gene calls are TRBV30 and TRBJ2-5; 9 bases are a match to TRBD1. Per germline, CDR1 GTSNPN and CDR2 SVGIG (reference sequence). J lost 4 bases, V lost 3 bases, and 9 bases had no gene match. This CDR3 contains 15 residues. The CDR3 DNA sequence: TGTGCCTGGAGCAGAAAGGGGACAGGGACAGAGACCCAGTACTTC. Protein product: CAWSRKGTGTETQYF.

This chain joins TRBV18 and TRBJ2-7, with 12 nucleotides matching TRBD2. The germline gives CDR1 KGHSH, CDR2 LQKENI. Unmatched junction bases numbered 2, after V lost 6 bases and J lost 2 bases. The CDR3 contains 14 residues. The CDR3 loop is CASSRLAGAYEQYF. CDR3 DNA sequence: TGTGCCAGCTCTCGACTAGCGGGGGCCTACGAGCAGTACTTC.

The genes are TRBV24-1 and TRBJ2-1; 9 bases are a match to TRBD2. V lost 4 bases and J lost 6; bases outside the gene matches: 12. The CDR3 runs 17 residues. Per the germline V gene, CDR1 is KGHDR and CDR2 is SFDVKD. The CDR3 region is CATSEPVAGVSSNEQFF. The CDR3 DNA is TGTGCCACCAGTGAACCCGTAGCGGGAGTAAGCAGCAATGAGCAGTTCTTC.

The rearrangement uses TRBV6-1 and TRBJ1-4; 7 bases agree with TRBD1. There are 14 residues in the CDR3. The trim removed 2 bases at V and 12 bases at J, leaving 9 bases unmatched. Germline V gene lookup returns CDR1 MNHNS and CDR2 SASEGT. In nucleotides, the CDR3 is TGTGCCAGCAGTGAATGGTTTCAGCAGGGGGAACTGTTTTTT. Translating it yields CASSEWFQQGELFF.

This clone was seen a single time. CDR3 residues: CASSISAGVYTGELFF. The CDR3 DNA sequence: TGTGCCAGTAGTATTTCGGCGGGAGTATACACCGGGGAGCTGTTTTTT. The V gene is TRBV19, the J gene TRBJ2-2, with TRBD2 matching 7 bases. This CDR3 spans 16 amino acids. CDR1 and CDR2 from the germline V gene are LNHDA and SQIVND (reference sequence). V was pared by 3 bases and J by 3 bases, with 7 bases of the junction left unmatched.